These T cell receptor beta chains were read from a single sample in a study of blood T cell repertoires in COVID-19. TCRdb's table, derived via immunoSEQ multiplex PCR, lists solely in-frame clones and lacks some. The sample includes 370,000 or so clones, around 84% of them seen just once. Sequenced sample: peripheral blood. Receptors were obtained from a human donor with acute or convalescent COVID-19. The donor label of this sample is uncertain. CDR3s include the opening cysteine and the closing phenylalanine or tryptophan. The D gene is left open where the match is weak. A row's size may be missing; if present it is once, few, many or a size class.

clone_size j_call d_call v_call cdr3_aa cdr3_nt
few TRBJ2-2 . TRBV18 CASSPLQGLELFF TGTGCCAGCTCACCACTCCAGGGCCTGGAGCTGTTTTTT
. TRBJ2-2 TRBD2 TRBV7-9 CASSPLTSGRSTGELFF TGTGCCAGCAGCCCTTTAACTAGCGGGCGGAGCACCGGGGAGCTGTTTTTT
few TRBJ2-7 TRBD1 TRBV5-1 CASRVRQGAGEQYF TGCGCCAGCAGGGTTCGACAGGGGGCGGGTGAGCAGTACTTC
. TRBJ2-1 TRBD2 TRBV5-5 CASSPGTSGGYNEQFF TGTGCCAGCAGCCCGGGGACTAGCGGGGGGTACAATGAGCAGTTCTTC
few TRBJ2-7 . TRBV9 CASSVGGTSSYEQYF TGTGCCAGCAGCGTAGGGGGGACAAGCTCCTACGAGCAGTACTTC
. TRBJ1-2 . TRBV4-2 CASSQRSGGGYGYTF TGTGCCAGCAGCCAAAGGAGCGGGGGGGGCTATGGCTACACCTTC
once TRBJ2-3 TRBD1 TRBV19 CASRPGQRTDTQYF TGTGCCAGTAGACCGGGACAGAGGACAGATACGCAGTATTTT
. TRBJ2-1 TRBD1 TRBV7-9 CASSFPPGQVLSYNEQFF TGTGCCAGCAGCTTTCCTCCCGGACAGGTCCTCTCCTACAATGAGCAGTTCTTC
. TRBJ2-7 . TRBV18 CASSPERLSYEQYF TGTGCCAGCTCACCTGAGAGGCTTTCCTACGAGCAGTACTTC
. TRBJ2-3 TRBD2 TRBV14 CASSQVREGRGTQYF TGTGCCAGCAGCCAAGTGCGGGAGGGCAGAGGGACGCAGTATTTT
many TRBJ1-4 . TRBV29-1 CSVWGSQDKLFF TGCAGCGTTTGGGGTTCACAGGACAAACTGTTTTTT
. TRBJ2-2 . TRBV5-1 CASAPGASTGELFF TGCGCCAGCGCCCCAGGGGCTAGTACCGGGGAGCTGTTTTTT
. TRBJ1-3 . TRBV25-1 CASSGHSGSGNTIYF TGTGCCAGCAGTGGTCATTCAGGCTCTGGAAACACCATATATTTT
. TRBJ2-5 . TRBV18 CASSPRKETQYF TGTGCCAGCTCACCGCGAAAAGAGACCCAGTACTTC
. TRBJ2-7 . TRBV19 CASRRRGDGYEQYF TGTGCCAGTCGGAGACGGGGTGACGGATACGAGCAGTACTTC
few TRBJ1-5 . TRBV15 CATSRSTNQPQHF TGTGCCACCAGCAGATCTACCAATCAGCCCCAGCATTTT
. TRBJ1-4 TRBD1 TRBV24-1 CATGDRGSEKLFF TGTGCCACCGGGGACAGAGGGAGTGAAAAACTGTTTTTT
. TRBJ1-1 . TRBV16 CASSQSGRAVNTEAFF TGTGCCAGCAGCCAATCGGGGAGGGCAGTGAACACTGAAGCTTTCTTT
medium-sized TRBJ1-1 . TRBV29-1 CSILRGGTEAFF TGCAGTATCTTGCGGGGGGGCACTGAAGCTTTCTTT
. TRBJ1-2 . TRBV5-6 CASSLTGYYGYTF TGTGCCAGCAGCCTCACAGGATACTATGGCTACACCTTC
. TRBJ1-1 TRBD1 TRBV27 CASSPTGTGNLLAFF TGTGCCAGCAGTCCTACCGGGACAGGGAACTTATTAGCTTTCTTT
. TRBJ2-7 TRBD1 TRBV7-9 CASQRTGWDEQYF TGTGCCAGCCAAAGGACAGGGTGGGACGAGCAGTACTTC
. TRBJ2-7 TRBD2 TRBV7-2 CASSLESSGRGKLSYEQYF TGTGCCAGCAGCTTAGAGTCTAGCGGGAGGGGAAAGCTCTCCTACGAGCAGTACTTC
. TRBJ2-5 TRBD1 TRBV3-1/TRBV3-2 CASSFRGTERETQYF TGTGCCAGCAGCTTCAGAGGGACAGAAAGAGAGACCCAGTACTTC
. TRBJ2-1 TRBD2 TRBV6-1 CASSVPGLAGLSSYNEQFF TGTGCCAGCAGTGTCCCGGGACTAGCGGGGCTTAGCTCCTACAATGAGCAGTTCTTC
. TRBJ1-2 . TRBV28 CASSLQSGYTF TGTGCCAGCAGTTTACAGTCGGGCTACACCTTC
. TRBJ1-2 . TRBV6-5 CASSYRLPDTNYGYTF TGTGCCAGCAGTTACCGTCTACCGGACACTAACTATGGCTACACCTTC
. TRBJ1-2 . TRBV29-1 CSVILGAYGYTF TGCAGCGTAATTTTAGGGGCCTATGGCTACACCTTC
. TRBJ1-2 . TRBV4-1 CASSQGFKLRGNYGYTF TGCGCCAGCAGCCAAGGATTTAAGTTGAGAGGGAACTATGGCTACACCTTC
. TRBJ2-2 TRBD2 TRBV24-1 CATSLSGENTGELFF TGTGCCACCAGTCTAAGCGGGGAGAACACCGGGGAGCTGTTTTTT
. TRBJ1-2 TRBD1 TRBV5-1 CASSLAGTGGGGYTF TGCGCCAGCAGCTTGGCCGGGACAGGGGGAGGTGGCTACACCTTC
. TRBJ1-1 . TRBV6-5 CASMRGNTEAFF TGTGCCAGCATGCGAGGGAACACTGAAGCTTTCTTT
. TRBJ2-1 TRBD2 TRBV4-1 CASSHGGLAGLSGNLYNEQFF TGCGCCAGCAGCCACGGGGGACTAGCGGGATTGAGTGGGAATCTCTACAATGAGCAGTTCTTC
. TRBJ2-2 . TRBV27 CASSPKGGWTGELFF TGTGCCAGCAGCCCTAAAGGCGGGTGGACCGGGGAGCTGTTTTTT
. TRBJ1-1 . TRBV2 CASSPQGRTEAFF TGTGCCAGCAGCCCTCAGGGGAGAACTGAAGCTTTCTTT
. TRBJ2-6 TRBD1 TRBV5-6 CASSFRTGTGANVLTF TGTGCCAGCAGCTTTCGGACAGGGACGGGGGCCAACGTCCTGACTTTC
. TRBJ1-4 . TRBV2 CASRVGTPEKLFF TGTGCCAGCAGGGTAGGGACACCTGAAAAACTGTTTTTT
. TRBJ1-3 TRBD1 TRBV7-8 CASSEDRFSGNTIYF TGTGCCAGCAGCGAGGACAGGTTCTCTGGAAACACCATATATTTT
. TRBJ1-1 . TRBV19 CASSTETARITEAFF TGTGCCAGTAGTACGGAGACAGCCAGGATCACTGAAGCTTTCTTT
. TRBJ1-2 . TRBV2 CASSEQGTDNRGYTF TGTGCCAGCAGTGAACAGGGGACCGACAACCGGGGCTACACCTTC
. TRBJ1-2 . TRBV7-9 CASSLTTESYGYTF TGTGCCAGCAGCTTGACGACAGAATCCTATGGCTACACCTTC
. TRBJ2-1 . TRBV6-5 CASSYRETAYNEQFF TGTGCCAGCAGTTACAGGGAGACCGCCTACAATGAGCAGTTCTTC
. TRBJ2-2 . TRBV7-2 CASSPDPLATGELFF TGTGCCAGCAGCCCGGACCCACTAGCAACCGGGGAGCTGTTTTTT
few TRBJ1-5 TRBD1 TRBV5-1 CASSPGGQGNQPQHF TGCGCCAGCTCCCCTGGAGGACAGGGCAATCAGCCCCAGCATTTT
few TRBJ1-1 . TRBV20-1 CSASRWTTEAFF TGCAGTGCTAGTAGATGGACAACTGAAGCTTTCTTT
. TRBJ2-7 . TRBV12-5 CASGLVRSYEQYF TGTGCTAGTGGTTTGGTCAGAAGCTACGAGCAGTACTTC
. TRBJ1-5 . TRBV12-3/TRBV12-4 CASSTQGQPQHF TGTGCCAGCAGTACCCAGGGTCAGCCCCAGCATTTT
. TRBJ2-1 TRBD1 TRBV6-5 CASSYSARGRGEQFF TGTGCCAGCAGTTACTCAGCTAGGGGGCGTGGTGAGCAGTTCTTC
. TRBJ2-7 . TRBV9 CASSVAPGVHEQYF TGTGCCAGCAGCGTAGCTCCGGGGGTCCACGAGCAGTACTTC
. TRBJ1-2 . TRBV20-1 CSASRSGGRGYTF TGCAGTGCTAGTAGGTCCGGGGGTAGAGGCTACACCTTC
. TRBJ1-1 . TRBV27 CASREVGVYTEAFF TGTGCCAGCAGGGAGGTTGGGGTTTACACTGAAGCTTTCTTT